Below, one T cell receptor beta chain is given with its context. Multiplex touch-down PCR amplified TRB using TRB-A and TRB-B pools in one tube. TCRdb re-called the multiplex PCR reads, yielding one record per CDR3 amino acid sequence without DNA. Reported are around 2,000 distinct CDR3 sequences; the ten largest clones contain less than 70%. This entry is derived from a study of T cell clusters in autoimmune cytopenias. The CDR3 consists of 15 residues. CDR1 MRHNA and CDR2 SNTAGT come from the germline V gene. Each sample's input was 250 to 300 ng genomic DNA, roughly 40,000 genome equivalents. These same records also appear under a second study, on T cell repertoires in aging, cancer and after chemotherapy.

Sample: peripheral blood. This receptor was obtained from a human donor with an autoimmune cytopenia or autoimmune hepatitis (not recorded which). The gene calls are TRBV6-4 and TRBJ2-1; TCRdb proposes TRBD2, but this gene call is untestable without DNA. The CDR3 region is CASSDGWEGYNEQFF.